This entry lists 23 T cell receptor beta chains sequenced from one sample in a study of blood T cell repertoires in COVID-19. Sequencing used immunoSEQ multiplex PCR; TCRdb keeps in-frame clones, though not all of them. The sample lists 100,000 or so clones, approximately 92% occurring once. The specimen sequenced was peripheral blood. These receptors came from a woman aged 55-70 years with active COVID-19.

V and J are TRBV28 and TRBJ2-5; D perhaps matches TRBD2 (5 bases). V lost 1 base and J 9 bases, leaving 9 bases between the germline ends. CDR1 is MDHEN, CDR2 SYDVKM, per germline. The CDR3 runs 12 residues. The CDR3 spells CASSLSLGAQYF. CDR3 nucleotide sequence: TGTGCCAGCAGTTTATCCCTGGGAGCCCAGTACTTC. The full variable domain, its missing parts supplied by reference TRBV28 and TRBJ2-5, is DVKVTQSSRYLVKRTGEKVFLECVQDMDHENMFWYRQDPGLGLRLIYFSYDVKMKEKGDIPEGYSVSREKKERFSLILESASTNQTSMYLCASSLSLGAQYFGPGTRLLVL.

The gene calls are TRBV6-5 and TRBJ2-4, with D maybe TRBD2 (5 bases). CDR3 length: 14 amino acids. Trimming removed 7 bases at V and 1 base at J, with 11 bases between. Germline values: CDR1 MNHEY, CDR2 SVGAGI. The CDR3 protein is CASTPRGAKNIQYF. In DNA form, the CDR3 reads TGTGCCAGCACCCCCCGGGGTGCCAAAAACATTCAGTACTTC.

The chain couples TRBV24-1 to TRBJ1-2; 12 nucleotides agree with TRBD1. This CDR3 comprises 16 residues. J gave up 7 bases and V 2 bases, and 7 bases lay outside the gene matches. CDR1 KGHDR and CDR2 SFDVKD come from the germline V gene. The CDR3 region is CATSDSKGQGAFGYTF. DNA of the CDR3: TGTGCCACCAGTGATTCGAAGGGACAGGGGGCCTTTGGCTACACCTTC.

The J gene is TRBJ2-2, the V gene TRBV5-1; D might be TRBD2 (5 bases). Looked up from germline, CDR1 is SGHRS and CDR2 is YFSETQ. There are 13 residues in the CDR3. V was clipped by 5 bases and J by 4 bases, with 9 bases between them. In nucleotides, the CDR3 is TGCGCCAGCAGTCGGGAATCCACCGGGGAGCTGTTTTTT. Translating gives CASSRESTGELFF.

CDR3 region: CASSPDRPGRNQPQHF. The CDR3 bases are TGTGCCAGCTCACCAGACAGGCCGGGACGCAATCAGCCCCAGCATTTT. This sequence joins TRBV18 and TRBJ1-5, with a tentative D call TRBD1 (6 bases). Germline loops: CDR1 KGHSH, CDR2 LQKENI. The CDR3 loop spans 16 amino acids. V dropped 2 bases and J dropped 2 bases, with 13 bases sitting between them.

This chain joins TRBV20-1 and TRBJ2-2; 8 bases are shared with TRBD2. The CDR3 length is 16 residues. After removal of 3 bases from V and 4 bases from J, the junction contained 10 bases not matched to a gene. CDR1 is DFQATT and CDR2 is SNEGSKA in the germline V gene (reference sequence). The CDR3 loop reads CSASNSASGFTGELFF. The CDR3 DNA follows: TGCAGTGCTAGTAATTCGGCTAGCGGGTTCACCGGGGAGCTGTTTTTT.

The V gene is TRBV28, the J gene TRBJ1-1; maybe TRBD1 (6 bases). CDR3 size: 14 residues. The germline gives CDR1 MDHEN, CDR2 SYDVKM. Trimming shortened V by 7 bases and J by 5 bases, and 17 bases separated the two germline ends. In DNA, the CDR3 is TGTGCCAGCAATATTGTACAGGGAGGGACTGAAGCTTTCTTT. Protein product: CASNIVQGGTEAFF.

The chain recombines TRBV30 with TRBJ2-2; D is uncertain. Looked up from germline, CDR1 is GTSNPN and CDR2 is SVGIG (reference sequence). This CDR3 has 12 residues. V was shortened by 0 bases and J by 5 bases, with 4 bases between the two germline ends. In DNA, the CDR3 is TGTGCCTGGAGTGTTCTTACCGGGGAGCTGTTTTTT. This codes for CAWSVLTGELFF.

This clone was seen just once. The rearrangement joins TRBV28 to TRBJ2-1, with a weak D call TRBD2 (5 bases). This CDR3 comprises 13 residues. The ends were cut back, 3 bases at V and 13 bases at J, with 16 bases in the middle. Germline CDR1 reads MDHEN; CDR2 reads SYDVKM. This chain's CDR3 is CASSLQPTNVQFF. The CDR3 DNA reads TGTGCCAGCAGTTTGCAACCGACTAACGTTCAGTTCTTC.

The rearrangement uses TRBV28 and TRBJ2-5; TRBD2 matches 7 bases. The CDR3 runs 15 residues. Germline V gives CDR1 MDHEN, CDR2 SYDVKM. Trimming at V came to 6 bases and at J to 3 bases, leaving 10 bases not matched to a gene. CDR3 protein: CASSLPGSGEETQYF. The CDR3 DNA follows: TGTGCCAGCAGCCTTCCCGGGAGCGGGGAAGAGACCCAGTACTTC.

The chain is built from TRBV5-4 and TRBJ1-6; possible D gene TRBD1, 5 bases. Looked up from germline, CDR1 is SGHNT and CDR2 is YYREEE (reference sequence). The CDR3 is 15 amino acids. V shed 1 base and J shed 7 bases, with 12 bases lying between them. The CDR3 region has the DNA TGTGCCAGCAGCTTGCTACTGGGGCGGAATTCACCCCTCCACTTT. Its translation: CASSLLLGRNSPLHF. The full variable domain, in which reference TRBV5-4 and TRBJ1-6 provide the parts outside the CDR3, is ETGVTQSPTHLIKTRGQQVTLRCSSQSGHNTVSWYQQALGQGPQFIFQYYREEENGRGNFPPRFSGLQFPNYSSELNVNALELDDSALYLCASSLLLGRNSPLHFGNGTRLTVT.

The rearrangement links TRBV12-3 or TRBV12-4 to TRBJ2-2, with D unresolved. The CDR3 is 12 residues long. Between the trimmed V and J ends, which lost 3 bases and 6 bases, there was a span of 5 bases. DNA for the CDR3: TGTGCCAGCAGTTTTAGTCCCGGGGAGCTGTTTTTT. Translated: CASSFSPGELFF.

This clone was detected only once. This chain joins TRBV9 and TRBJ1-1; 8 bases match TRBD1. Germline trimming cut 0 bases from V and 1 base from J; bases unmatched to any gene: 5. Germline V gives CDR1 SGDLS, CDR2 YYNGEE. CDR3 size: 16 residues. The CDR3, as DNA: TGTGCCAGCAGCGTAGCCCCACAGGGGGGGAACACTGAAGCTTTCTTT. Its protein is CASSVAPQGGNTEAFF.

J is TRBJ2-5 and V is TRBV9; no clear D gene. Germline V CDR1 and CDR2: SGDLS, YYNGEE. The CDR3 runs 14 residues. V lost 0 bases, J lost 3 bases, and 9 bases lay in between. The CDR3, as DNA: TGTGCCAGCAGCGTAGGGAGCGCCAAAGAGACCCAGTACTTC. Translated, it gives CASSVGSAKETQYF.

The chain couples TRBV7-3 to TRBJ2-6, with unresolved D. The germline CDR1 and CDR2 sequences are SGHTA and FQGTGA. The length of the CDR3 is 15 residues. Between the trimmed V and J ends, which lost 5 bases and 0 bases, there was a span of 8 bases. DNA of the CDR3: TGTGCCAGCAGCACGACTGGCTCTGGGGCCAACGTCCTGACTTTC. Translated, it gives CASSTTGSGANVLTF.

The chain combines TRBV6-5 with TRBJ1-3; maybe TRBD1 (5 bases). Trimming removed 6 bases from V and 0 bases from J, with 12 bases in between. This CDR3 is built from 15 residues. Germline assignment: CDR1 MNHEY and CDR2 SVGAGI. CDR3 in amino acids: CASRLQGSSGNTIYF. The DNA for the CDR3 is TGTGCCAGCAGACTCCAGGGTTCCTCTGGAAACACCATATATTTT.

This clone was recorded a few times. CDR3 nucleotide sequence: TGTGCCAGCAGTTTAGAGGCAGGGGCAAACTATGGCTACACCTTC. Translation: CASSLEAGANYGYTF. This sequence joins TRBV6-5 and TRBJ1-2; a possible D gene is TRBD1 (6 bases). The CDR3 has 15 amino acids. V lost 4 bases, J lost 2 bases, and 14 bases lay in between. Germline CDR1 is MNHEY and CDR2 is SVGAGI.

The chain is built from TRBV9 and TRBJ1-6, with TRBD1 as a possible D gene (5 bases). CDR3 size: 16 residues. The germline CDR1 and CDR2 sequences are SGDLS and YYNGEE. Between the trimmed V and J ends, which lost 1 base and 6 bases, there was a span of 14 bases. The chain's CDR3 is CASSVRGGETNSPLHF. The CDR3 DNA reads as TGTGCCAGCAGCGTAAGGGGAGGGGAGACTAATTCACCCCTCCACTTT.

This clone has only one observation. In DNA form, the CDR3 reads TGCGCCAGCAGAGCTGGAGAGACCCAGTACTTC. It yields the protein CASRAGETQYF. The chain has TRBV5-1 and TRBJ2-5, with D uncertain. The CDR3 length is 11 residues. Germline CDR1 reads SGHRS; CDR2 reads YFSETQ. Trimming pared 5 bases from V and 4 bases from J, leaving 6 bases between.

The chain recombines TRBV6-6 with TRBJ2-7; D might be TRBD2 (6 bases). Trimming cost V 2 bases and J 2 bases, with 16 bases left between them. Per the germline V gene, CDR1 is MNHNY and CDR2 is SVGAGI (reference sequence). This CDR3 contains 16 residues. CDR3 sequence: CASSYLLSGPTYEQYF. CDR3 DNA: TGTGCCAGCAGTTACCTTCTAAGCGGGCCTACCTACGAGCAGTACTTC.

The genes are TRBV28 and TRBJ2-5; 9 bases agree with TRBD1. This CDR3 is built from 19 residues. Germline values: CDR1 MDHEN, CDR2 SYDVKM. Germline trimming cut 3 bases from V and 2 bases from J; bases unmatched to any gene: 16. CDR3 protein: CASSFTGRDRENRQETQYF. Written as DNA, the CDR3 is TGTGCCAGCAGTTTCACTGGAAGGGACAGGGAGAATCGTCAAGAGACCCAGTACTTC.

The J gene is TRBJ2-7, the V gene TRBV28; 9 nucleotides line up with TRBD2. The V gene end was trimmed by 3 bases and the J gene end by 3 bases; junction bases not matched to a gene: 15. Germline-derived CDR1 and CDR2 are MDHEN and SYDVKM. This CDR3 is 18 amino acids long. The CDR3 DNA follows: TGTGCCAGCAGTTTGGTCCGCTTAGGACTAGCGACCTACTACGAGCAGTACTTC. As protein: CASSLVRLGLATYYEQYF.

This CDR3 is CASSPQGRVEAFF. In DNA form, the CDR3 reads TGTGCCAGCAGCCCACAGGGCCGAGTTGAAGCTTTCTTT. This sequence joins TRBV7-9 and TRBJ1-1, with TRBD1 as a possible D gene (6 bases). Germline V lookup: CDR1 SEHNR, CDR2 FQNEAQ (reference sequence). The CDR3 length is 13 residues. The germline V and J ends were trimmed by 5 bases and 7 bases, with 14 bases remaining between them. The variable domain in full, with the rest retrieved from reference TRBV7-9 and TRBJ1-1, is DTGVSQNPRHKITKRGQNVTFRCDPISEHNRLYWYRQTLGQGPEFLTYFQNEAQLEKSRLLSDRFSAERPKGSFSTLEIQRTEQGDSAMYLCASSPQGRVEAFFGQGTRLTVV.